The sequence of this T cell receptor (beta chain) was determined in a study of CXCR3-negative and CXCR3-positive naive CD8 T cells (dated by TCRdb to between 2018 and 2020). For the wider study: In total, about 150 million TRB reads were obtained, which works out to roughly 1.5 +/- 0.3 million reads per library. Diversity and physicochemical repertoire analyses covered under twelve donors pooled from two independent experiments. Naive subsets from roughly 5 donors and memory cells from 3 donors were included in the TRBV-TRBJ cluster analysis. Overall results and qualifications from the work: Both naive subsets had comparably high repertoire diversity, while memory CD8+ T cells had much lower repertoire diversity. Naive CXCR3-negative and CXCR3-positive cells from the same donor showed similar TRBV-TRBJ usage, whereas memory cells showed distinct patterns. Because surface CD5, which has been linked to self-reactivity in mice, was comparable between naive subsets, TCR interaction strength was also inferred from TRB CDR3 physicochemical properties. Freshly isolated PBMCs were used for most assays because CXCR3 expression went down partially after cryopreservation.

The CDR3, cysteine through phenylalanine, is 14 amino acids long. Only the protein is on record. As encoded in the germline V gene, CDR1 is MNHEY while CDR2 is SVGAGI. The sequencing machine was a NextSeq 550. The Human TCR Profiling Kit (MiLaboratory) was used to make UMI-labeled 5' RACE TRB cDNA libraries. cDNA synthesis used the entire amount of extracted RNA, and PCR amplification then used the entire amount of cDNA produced. Libraries were prepared in parallel with an identical number of PCR cycles. In the original analysis: With a requirement of at least two reads per UMI, MIGEC and MiXCR extracted about 50,000 +/- 10,000 unique UMI-labeled TRB cDNA molecules per library. On average, around 40,000 +/- 10,000 functional in-frame TRB CDR3 nucleotide clonotypes lacking stop codons were found per library. After downsampling to 5000 UMI-labeled TRB molecules per sample, diversity metrics such as normalized Shannon-Wiener and Chao1 were calculated in VDJtools. VDJtools computed clonotype-size-weighted physicochemical properties of the central five CDR3 residues: interaction energy, strength, volume and Kidera factor 4. The reads underwent TCRdb reprocessing, giving one record for each CDR3 protein sequence and no DNA. It is TCRdb's table, rather than the study itself, that gives the V and J calls and clone size. The record for this sample contains tens of thousands of distinct CDR3 sequences. About 15% of the sample lies in the top ten.

In regard to this clonotype: There is no known antigen for this receptor.

Each CD8+ T cell subset was flow-sorted in triplicate, and approximately 280,000 cells per subset were placed directly into RLT lysis buffer. Standard density gradient centrifugation was used to isolate peripheral blood mononuclear cells from buffy coats. An RNeasy Mini Kit was used to extract total RNA from the sorted cells. The chain is made from TRBV6-5 and TRBJ2-3; the D call from TCRdb, TRBD1, cannot be confirmed without DNA. This sequence originates from a human donor in good health. Some clones in this sample may be carry-over from other donors' samples. What was sequenced was memory CD8+ T cells from blood. Taken with the paper, the label for cell subset or site translates to: conventional CD8+ memory T cells (TMEM), sorted as controls. Here the CDR3 is given as CASSPGWSTDTQYF.